Sequencing of this T cell receptor (beta chain) was carried out in a study of a mutant IDH1 vaccine in newly diagnosed glioma. On the study more broadly: Eight vaccine injections were given to patients in weeks 1, 3, 5, 7, 11, 15, 19 and 23.

Data came from immunoSEQ multiplex PCR; TCRdb stores just in-frame clones and leaves some out. This sample yields tens of thousands of clones, of which 70% to 85% are seen a single time; 3% to 3.5% belongs to the top ten. This CDR3 is 14 amino acids long. After removal of 3 bases from V and 4 bases from J, the junction contained 3 bases not matched to a gene. Germline V gene sequence: CDR1 GTSNPN, CDR2 SVGIG (reference sequence). Time point here: week 5, during vaccination. The investigators gave 300 ug of mutant IDH1 20-mer peptide in each vaccine dose, together with topical imiquimod. The donors had new WHO grade 3 or 4 astrocytomas; these were IDH1-mutant and ATRX-lost. This clone was recorded at least ten times. Its antigen is still unknown.

The clonotype was recovered from a woman between 18 and 30 years old with glioma. Some clones in this sample may be carry-over from other donors' samples. The source material was PBMCs, sampled from a glioma patient whose treatment included an IDH1 peptide vaccine. The V gene is TRBV30, the J gene TRBJ1-5, with 10 bases identical to TRBD1. CDR3 loop: CAWRGDRGNQPQHF. The CDR3 DNA follows: TGTGCCTGGAGGGGGGACAGGGGTAATCAGCCCCAGCATTTT. Based on the CDR3 plus reference TRBV30 and TRBJ1-5, the full variable domain is SQTIHQWPATLVQPVGSPLSLECTVEGTSNPNLYWYRQAAGRGLQLLFYSVGIGQISSEVPQNLSASRPQDRQFILSSKKLLLSDSGFYLCAWRGDRGNQPQHFGDGTRLSIL.